These 17 T cell receptor beta chains share one sample of origin, sequenced in a study of shared clonotypes between healthy human individuals. CD45RO-negative, CCR7-selected cells formed the naive CD8 fraction, which excluded terminally differentiated effector memory CD45RA+ cells. Clones were sequenced by immunoSEQ multiplex PCR, and TCRdb holds only the in-frame ones, with some missing. The sample has roughly 2.1 million clones, about 93% seen once. Sequencing input: naive CD8+ T cells from PBMCs. The source of these receptors is a man aged 18 to 29 in good health. Some clones in this sample may be carry-over from other donors' samples.

CDR3 sequence reads: CASSTGTGVNNEQFF. DNA for the CDR3: TGTGCCAGCAGCACCGGGACAGGGGTAAACAATGAGCAGTTCTTC. The chain recombines TRBV7-8 with TRBJ2-1, with TRBD1 identical over 10 bases. V trimming: 5 bases; J trimming: 5 bases; junction bases outside the gene matches: 6. Per germline, CDR1 SGHVS and CDR2 FQNEAQ. The CDR3 is made up of 15 amino acids. The entire variable domain, with the rest obtained from reference TRBV7-8 and TRBJ2-1, is as follows: GAGVSQSPRYKVAKRGQDVALRCDPISGHVSLFWYQQALGQGPEFLTYFQNEAQLDKSGLPSDRFFAERPEGSVSTLKIQRTQQEDSAVYLCASSTGTGVNNEQFFGPGTRLTVL.

This CDR3 reads CASSPGTYLNTGELFF. The CDR3 DNA sequence: TGTGCCAGCAGCCCCGGGACGTACCTCAACACCGGGGAGCTGTTTTTT. The chain links TRBV9 to TRBJ2-2, with D perhaps assigned TRBD1 or TRBD2 (5 bases each). The V and J ends lost 4 bases and 2 bases respectively, with 15 bases between them. From germline, CDR1 is SGDLS and CDR2 YYNGEE. The CDR3 covers 16 residues.

The chain couples TRBV10-3 to TRBJ2-5; either TRBD1 or TRBD2 may supply D (6 bases each). The length of the CDR3 is 14 residues. The germline V gene encodes CDR1 ENHRY and CDR2 SYGVKD. Trimming removed 10 bases from V and 5 bases from J, with 20 bases in between. In nucleotides, the CDR3 is TGTGCCAGCGGACAGAAGGGGGGTCAGGAGACCCAGTACTTC. It specifies CASGQKGGQETQYF.

V and J are TRBV7-8 and TRBJ1-2; tentatively, D is TRBD1 (5 bases). From germline, CDR1 is SGHVS and CDR2 FQNEAQ. Deletions cut 5 bases from V and 0 bases from J, with 13 bases between. The CDR3 spans 15 residues. CDR3 region: CASSLGRIANYGYTF. The CDR3 nucleotides are TGTGCCAGCAGCCTGGGACGTATAGCTAACTATGGCTACACCTTC.

As concerns this clone: This same CDR3 is encoded by further DNA sequences in the sample. The chain employs TRBV27 and TRBJ1-5; 9 nucleotides match TRBD1. V lost 4 bases to trimming and J lost 6 bases; unmatched junction nucleotides: 4. CDR1 MNHEY and CDR2 SMNVEV come from the germline V gene (reference sequence). This CDR3 has 14 residues. The CDR3: CASSSDRGVQPQHF. The CDR3 coding sequence is TGTGCCAGCAGTTCGGACAGGGGTGTTCAGCCCCAGCATTTT.

Note on this clone: The same CDR3 is also encoded by other DNA sequences in this sample. The chain uses TRBV4-3 and TRBJ2-7; 10 bases fit TRBD2. V was pared by 1 base and J by 3 bases, with 3 bases of the junction left unmatched. CDR1 is LGHNA, CDR2 YSLEER, per germline. CDR3 length equals 15 residues. CDR3 in amino acids: CASSQGRTSGYEQYF. In DNA, the CDR3 is TGCGCCAGCAGCCAAGGAAGGACTAGCGGCTACGAGCAGTACTTC.

V usage is TRBV27 and J usage is TRBJ2-5; D is unclear. V was clipped by 2 bases and J by 2 bases, with 12 bases between them. From germline, CDR1 is MNHEY and CDR2 SMNVEV (reference sequence). The CDR3 consists of 15 residues. Here the CDR3 DNA reads TGTGCCAGCAGTTTAGATTTCGGTTCTCAAGAGACCCAGTACTTC. Translated: CASSLDFGSQETQYF.

The chain recombines TRBV6-6 with TRBJ2-7, with 7 bases lining up with TRBD2. CDR1 and CDR2 (germline): MNHNY, SVGAGI (reference sequence). V lost 6 bases, J lost 3 bases, and 5 bases stayed unmatched. This CDR3 is built from 13 residues. Here the CDR3 DNA reads TGTGCCAGCAGCCTCGGACTAGTCTACGAGCAGTACTTC. It translates to CASSLGLVYEQYF.

This clone was detected only a few times. This chain joins TRBV5-1 and TRBJ1-1; D is unresolved. The CDR3 sequence is 12 residues long. V lost 2 bases and J lost 0, with 2 bases in between. The germline CDR1 and CDR2 sequences are SGHRS and YFSETQ. The CDR3 region is CASSFMNTEAFF. In DNA, the CDR3 is TGCGCCAGCAGCTTCATGAACACTGAAGCTTTCTTT.

The chain couples TRBV6-6 to TRBJ2-2, with D maybe TRBD2 (6 bases). Germline V CDR1 and CDR2: MNHNY, SVGAGI (reference sequence). This CDR3 region has 14 residues. Trimming took 6 bases from V and 1 from J, leaving 9 bases between them. The CDR3 is CASSRDWNTGELFF. The DNA of the CDR3 is TGTGCCAGCAGCCGGGACTGGAACACCGGGGAGCTGTTTTTT.

The V gene is TRBV6-5, the J gene TRBJ2-5, with 10 positions matching TRBD2. Trimming at V came to 6 bases and at J to 5 bases, leaving 9 bases not matched to a gene. The CDR3 has 15 residues. Germline V gene sequence: CDR1 MNHEY, CDR2 SVGAGI. The CDR3 spells CASSRGTSVWETQYF. The DNA of the CDR3 is TGTGCCAGCAGCCGCGGGACTAGCGTATGGGAGACCCAGTACTTC.

V gene TRBV25-1 combines with J gene TRBJ2-1; 7 bases agree with TRBD1. This CDR3 comprises 15 residues. The J segment lost 8 bases and the V segment lost 4 bases, leaving 11 bases of the junction unmatched. Germline V CDR1 and CDR2: MGHDK, SYGVNS. The CDR3 nucleotides read TGTGCCAGCAGTGGGGTAGAGGGGGCAGGCGATGAGCAGTTCTTC. This sequence encodes CASSGVEGAGDEQFF.

The gene calls are TRBV27 and TRBJ2-2; D may be TRBD2 (6 bases). The V gene lost 5 bases and the J gene lost 1 base, with 14 bases spanning the gap. Germline V gene lookup returns CDR1 MNHEY and CDR2 SMNVEV (reference sequence). The length of the CDR3 is 16 residues. DNA for the CDR3: TGTGCCAGCAGTGTTTTGGGGGGAGGGAACACCGGGGAGCTGTTTTTT. Translated, it gives CASSVLGGGNTGELFF.

V is TRBV7-9 and J is TRBJ1-4, with D unclear. The CDR3 is 13 amino acids. CDR1 is SEHNR, CDR2 FQNEAQ, per germline (reference sequence). Trimming removed 6 bases at V and 0 bases at J, with 5 bases between. The chain's CDR3 is CASRVATNEKLFF. DNA for the CDR3: TGTGCCAGCAGGGTTGCAACTAATGAAAAACTGTTTTTT.

The rearrangement links TRBV19 to TRBJ1-2; D gene ambiguous. This CDR3 has 14 residues. Germline CDR1 LNHDA, CDR2 SQIVND (reference sequence). With 1 base removed from V and 6 bases from J, the gap between germline ends came to 12 bases. CDR3 in DNA: TGTGCCAGTAGTATAGGCGGCAGGTGGGATGGCTACACCTTC. Amino acid sequence: CASSIGGRWDGYTF.

The rearrangement joins TRBV11-2 to TRBJ1-3, with D uncertain. The CDR3 is 17 residues long. Germline CDR1 SGHAT, CDR2 FQNNGV. Trimming pared 3 bases from V and 0 bases from J, leaving 15 bases between. The CDR3 loop is CASSFTGYGISGNTIYF. The CDR3 DNA sequence: TGTGCCAGCAGCTTTACGGGGTACGGTATCTCTGGAAACACCATATATTTT. The full variable domain, rest sourced from reference TRBV11-2 and TRBJ1-3, is EAGVAQSPRYKIIEKRQSVAFWCNPISGHATLYWYQQILGQGPKLLIQFQNNGVVDDSQLPKDRFSAERLKGVDSTLKIQPAKLEDSAVYLCASSFTGYGISGNTIYFGEGSWLTVV.

This rearrangement joins TRBV28 to TRBJ2-1; D remains unclear. CDR1 is MDHEN and CDR2 is SYDVKM in the germline V gene. The CDR3 is 14 amino acids. Trimming shortened V by 3 bases and J by 8 bases, and 14 bases separated the two germline ends. In nucleotides, the CDR3 is TGTGCCAGCAGTTTTAGTTTGGGAAGACATGAGCAGTTCTTC. As protein: CASSFSLGRHEQFF.